This paragraph reports one TCR beta chain. There is no known antigen for this receptor. No quality values exist for individual bases; no much larger clone is one base distant. CDR1 and CDR2 are drawn from the germline V gene: MGHRA, YSYEKL. The germline V and J ends show losses of 4 bases and 1 base respectively, and no gene match explains 7 bases of the junction. From the cysteine up to the phenylalanine, the CDR3 has a length of 17 residues. The only DNA kept is the CDR3, 51 bases in frame from the first base. The time point label, as the study defines it: about 28 days (+/-7) after the second vaccine dose. The sample's treatment or condition label is to be understood as: meningococcal conjugate vaccine given as trial control. Vaccinee samples were obtained from the UK trials COV001 and COV002, which included a single-blind randomized controlled phase 2/3 trial of AZD1222 (ChAdOx1 nCoV-19) in healthy adults. For TCRbeta chain sequencing, PBMC samples were collected from trial participants at day 0 and at day 28 after the second dose.

The CDR3 regions of human TCRbeta chains were analyzed by immunosequencing. The authors processed their data as follows. TCRs in the repertoires were compared against a reference library of SARS-CoV-2-specific TCRs that had been generated with the MIRA antigen-specificity platform. Breadth was defined as the fraction of unique TCRs that were SARS-CoV-2-associated. Depth was defined as the fraction of total T cells that were SARS-CoV-2-associated. Using the MIRA data, each spike-specific TCR was mapped to the spike region that the TCR reacts to and placed in a CD4 or CD8 class. Log10-transformed breadth and depth values were compared by one-way ANOVA with Sidak's multiple comparisons tests. In TCRdb, the immuneACCESS table is reduced to in-frame sequences with V and J assigned. These tables do not hold every clone; where another copy was compared, an unresolved V gene accounts for under half, and the others remain unexplained. V, J and clone size are those of that table, while D and trimming were read from the DNA. This sample is represented by about 180,000 clones; roughly 93% of them were singletons. Together, the top ten hold roughly 1% of the sample.

These data come from a study of T cell responses to AZD1222 COVID-19 vaccine (dated by TCRdb to about 2021). Regarding the research as a whole: TCR sequencing was performed for 230 to 250 trial participants, of whom 207 were given two doses of AZD1222 and some 26 were given two doses of MenACWY control vaccine. Enrollment into the trials was organized by age into subgroups of 18-55, 56-69 and 70-plus years, and those subgroups contained 148, 28 and 57 TCR-sequenced participants, respectively.

What the research found in general, with its limitations: The 56-69-year group was small, and its depth increase did not reach significance, likely because of low power. Conclusions about previously exposed vaccinees are limited, since just five to seven AZD1222 recipients were seropositive for SARS-CoV-2 at baseline. The whole spike protein was spanned by vaccine-associated CD4 TCRs, and dominant responses were seen in regions 160-218 and 743-854. Participants were mostly white British and included more females than males, and it was suggested by the authors that clonal diversity may have been underestimated. Because no day 14 peak-response samples were available, repertoires were characterized only after the peak T cell response. Reportedly, almost half of the unique spike-specific TCRs recognized epitopes lying outside the regions that are mutated in the B.1.351 and B.1.1.7 variants. A significant rise in spike-specific TCR breadth and depth was observed after two AZD1222 doses relative to day 0 and relative to MenACWY recipients.

The rearranged chain carries TRBV4-1 and TRBJ2-2, with 9 bases matching TRBD2. The receptor comes from an adult who received the MenACWY meningococcal vaccine as a control. Specimen: peripheral blood, collected 28 days after the second dose of the MenACWY control vaccine. The CDR3 amino acid sequence is: CASSRTAGGLNTGELFF. The nucleotide sequence is given as TGCGCCAGCAGCCGCACAGCGGGGGGCTTGAACACCGGGGAGCTGTTTTTT.